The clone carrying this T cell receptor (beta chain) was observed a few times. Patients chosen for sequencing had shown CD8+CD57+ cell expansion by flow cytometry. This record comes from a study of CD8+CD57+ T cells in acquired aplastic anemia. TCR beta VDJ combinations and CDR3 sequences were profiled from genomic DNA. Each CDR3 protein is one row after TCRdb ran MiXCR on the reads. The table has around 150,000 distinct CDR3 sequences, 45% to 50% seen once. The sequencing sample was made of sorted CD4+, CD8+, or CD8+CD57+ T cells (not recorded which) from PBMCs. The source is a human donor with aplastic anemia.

CDR3 nucleotide sequence: TGCAGCGTTTTGGCGGGAGGCGAGCAGTACTTC. This sequence encodes CSVLAGGEQYF. This chain joins TRBV29-1 and TRBJ2-7, with 8 positions matching TRBD2. V lost 5 bases, J lost 6 bases, and 3 bases stayed unmatched. The CDR3 is 11 residues long. CDR1 and CDR2 from the germline V gene are SQVTM and ANQGSEA.